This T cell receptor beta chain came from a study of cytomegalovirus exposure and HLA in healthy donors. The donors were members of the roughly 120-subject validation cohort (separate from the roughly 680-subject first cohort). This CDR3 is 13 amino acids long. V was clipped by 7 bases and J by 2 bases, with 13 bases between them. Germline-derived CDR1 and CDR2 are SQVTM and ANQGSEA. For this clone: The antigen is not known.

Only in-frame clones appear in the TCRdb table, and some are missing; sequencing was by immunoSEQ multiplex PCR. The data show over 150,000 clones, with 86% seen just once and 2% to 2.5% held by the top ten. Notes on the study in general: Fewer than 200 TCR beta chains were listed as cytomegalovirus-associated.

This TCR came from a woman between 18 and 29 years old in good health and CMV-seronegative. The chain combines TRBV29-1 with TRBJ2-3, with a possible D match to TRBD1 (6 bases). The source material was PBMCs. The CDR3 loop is CSDSPGHTDTQYF. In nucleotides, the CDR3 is TGCAGCGATTCTCCGGGACACACAGATACGCAGTATTTT.